This T cell receptor (beta chain) came from a study of human T cells and chemical hapten exposure. The time point here: patch test 1, 2 weeks after DPC sensitization. The treatment here: therapeutic diphenylcyclopropenone sensitization with weekly scalp DPC. TCRdb redid the calling of the RACE reads with MiXCR, one entry per CDR3 protein. The sample lists fewer than 500,000 distinct CDR3 sequences; roughly 5% were seen once. The junction had 6 bases not matched to a gene; V was cut back by 3 bases and J by 1 base. Germline V CDR1 and CDR2: MNHEY, SMNVEV (reference sequence). The CDR3 consists of 16 residues.

The J gene is TRBJ1-1, the V gene TRBV27; 9 bases match TRBD1. This TCR came from a woman aged 50 to 65 with alopecia areata. Some clones in this sample may be carry-over from other donors' samples. The specimen was whole blood, collected in connection with sensitization to the hapten diphenylcyclopropenone (DPC). CDR3 DNA sequence: TGTGCCAGCAGTTTGGGACAGGGCAGTTGGAACACTGAAGCTTTCTTT. As protein: CASSLGQGSWNTEAFF.